Shown below are 18 T cell receptor beta chains from a single sample sequenced in a study of blood T cell repertoires in COVID-19 (dated by TCRdb to 2019 to 2021). Library creation used the immunoSEQ multiplex PCR assay. TCRdb mirrors the immuneACCESS table, restricted to in-frame sequences. Some clones are absent from its copies; in checked studies, under half trace to an unresolved V gene, and the reason for the others is unknown. The sample records about 120,000 clones, roughly 85% of which are singletons. About 4.5% of the sample comes from the top ten. The specimen was peripheral blood. These receptors originate from a man between 35 and 55 years old with acute or convalescent COVID-19.

The chain combines TRBV27 with TRBJ2-5; no clear D gene. Germline loops: CDR1 MNHEY, CDR2 SMNVEV (reference sequence). Trimming removed 3 bases from V and 1 base from J, with 18 bases in between. The length of the CDR3 is 17 residues. CDR3 amino acids: CASSFLPNYSGQETQYF. As DNA, the CDR3 is TGTGCCAGCAGTTTCCTCCCCAACTACTCCGGCCAAGAGACCCAGTACTTC.

This clone appeared a few times. CDR3 coding DNA: TGTGCCAGCAGCCAAGTGGGGCCGAGCTCCTATAATTCACCCCTCCACTTT. Its protein product is CASSQVGPSSYNSPLHF. The chain employs TRBV3-1 (or the pseudogene TRBV3-2) and TRBJ1-6, with a weak D call TRBD1 (5 bases). Germline CDR1 is LGHDT and CDR2 is YNNKEL (reference sequence). The V end was cut by 1 base, the J end by 0 bases, with 10 bases between. CDR3 length equals 17 residues.

The genes are TRBV4-2 and TRBJ1-3; possible D gene TRBD1, 6 bases. The CDR3 is 13 amino acids. Trimming removed 8 bases from V and 11 bases from J, with 19 bases in between. Per germline, CDR1 LGHNA and CDR2 YNFKEQ. For the CDR3, the DNA is TGTGCCAGCGGACAGACAGGCGAAATCCCCATATATTTT. This sequence encodes CASGQTGEIPIYF.

This chain links TRBV6-5 with TRBJ1-5, with a tentative D call TRBD1 (5 bases). This CDR3 comprises 15 residues. With 6 bases removed from V and 8 bases from J, the gap between germline ends came to 20 bases. CDR1 and CDR2 from the germline V gene are MNHEY and SVGAGI. CDR3 DNA sequence: TGTGCCAGCAGGGGGGGAGGAGGGGAGCGGGAGCCCCAGCATTTT. Translated: CASRGGGGEREPQHF.

The chain is built from TRBV9 and TRBJ2-5; the match to TRBD2 covers 10 bases. The V and J ends lost 6 bases and 4 bases, in that order; junction bases with no gene match: 9. The germline gives CDR1 SGDLS, CDR2 YYNGEE. The CDR3 is 15 residues long. CDR3 in DNA: TGTGCCAGCAACCGAGGACTAGCGGCAGGAGAGACCCAGTACTTC. Protein product: CASNRGLAAGETQYF.

The J gene is TRBJ2-1, the V gene TRBV18, with 11 nucleotides matching TRBD2. The V gene end was trimmed by 1 base and the J gene end by 7 bases; junction bases not matched to a gene: 18. CDR1 and CDR2 from the germline V gene are KGHSH and LQKENI. This CDR3 spans 20 amino acids. CDR3 region: CASSPQYRLASGGLDNEQFF. DNA for the CDR3: TGTGCCAGCTCACCACAGTACAGGCTGGCTAGCGGGGGGCTGGATAATGAGCAGTTCTTC.

This chain connects TRBV5-4 to TRBJ2-1; 13 bases match TRBD2. CDR3 length equals 15 residues. Germline V gene sequence: CDR1 SGHNT, CDR2 YYREEE (reference sequence). The trim removed 4 bases at V and 12 bases at J, leaving 10 bases unmatched. The CDR3 loop is CASSAGTSGTLGQFF. CDR3 in DNA: TGTGCCAGCAGCGCCGGGACTAGCGGGACCCTAGGGCAGTTCTTC.

The chain joins TRBV18 to TRBJ1-4; no definite D call. CDR1 KGHSH and CDR2 LQKENI come from the germline V gene. Trimming took off 3 bases at V and 0 bases at J, with 8 bases between the two ends. The CDR3 loop spans 15 amino acids. CDR3 region: CASSPGGSTNEKLFF. CDR3 DNA: TGTGCCAGCTCACCGGGAGGGTCAACTAATGAAAAACTGTTTTTT.

V is TRBV10-2 and J is TRBJ1-1; the D is unclear. The CDR3 runs to 13 residues. V was cut by 6 bases and J by 4 bases, with 12 bases left in between. CDR1 WSHSY and CDR2 SAAADI come from the germline V gene. In DNA form, the CDR3 reads TGCGCCAGCAGCCCAGACTTCGTCACTGAAGCTTTCTTT. Translating it yields CASSPDFVTEAFF.

The gene calls are TRBV30 and TRBJ2-7; possible D gene TRBD2, 6 bases. This CDR3 contains 17 residues. Germline V CDR1 and CDR2: GTSNPN, SVGIG (reference sequence). V dropped 1 base and J dropped 2 bases, with 21 bases sitting between them. The CDR3 DNA is TGTGCCTGGAGTGCAGGCGTCGGGGGACTCACGACCTACGAGCAGTACTTC. It yields the protein CAWSAGVGGLTTYEQYF.

The chain carries TRBV27 and TRBJ1-1; TRBD1 agrees at 8 bases. Per germline, CDR1 MNHEY and CDR2 SMNVEV (reference sequence). V dropped 3 bases and J dropped 1; count of bases not matched to a gene: 7. The CDR3 length is 16 residues. CDR3 protein: CASSFRRQGSNTEAFF. In DNA form, the CDR3 reads TGTGCCAGCAGTTTCCGCCGACAGGGGTCGAACACTGAAGCTTTCTTT.

This sequence joins TRBV6-2 or TRBV6-3 and TRBJ2-6; tentatively, D is TRBD2 (6 bases). Germline CDR1 MNHEY, CDR2 SVGEGT. V was clipped by 6 bases and J by 13 bases, with 19 bases between them. CDR3 length: 14 amino acids. The CDR3 is CASSRSGEARVLTF. CDR3 DNA: TGTGCCAGCAGCAGATCCGGGGAGGCCCGGGTCCTGACTTTC.

This sequence joins TRBV5-1 and TRBJ2-2, with 7 bases that match TRBD2. J lost 0 bases, V lost 2 bases, and 4 bases had no gene match. The CDR3 extends over 16 amino acids. Per the germline V gene, CDR1 is SGHRS and CDR2 is YFSETQ. The CDR3 is CASSFLRGANTGELFF. CDR3 nucleotide sequence: TGCGCCAGCAGCTTTTTACGGGGGGCGAACACCGGGGAGCTGTTTTTT.

This chain uses TRBV15 with TRBJ2-3; 10 bases fit TRBD2. Germline loops: CDR1 LNHNV, CDR2 YYDKDF (reference sequence). Unmatched junction bases numbered 5, after V lost 0 bases and J lost 5 bases. The CDR3 totals 16 residues. CDR3 amino acids: CATSRESSGSLDTQYF. In nucleotides, the CDR3 is TGTGCCACCAGCAGAGAGTCTAGCGGGAGCCTAGATACGCAGTATTTT.

The chain uses TRBV12-5 and TRBJ2-7, with D unclear. The CDR3 is made up of 14 amino acids. CDR1 and CDR2 (germline): LGHNT, FRNRAP. With 3 bases removed from V and 4 bases from J, the gap between germline ends came to 13 bases. CDR3 coding DNA: TGTGCTAGTGGTTTTGGTCCTGACAAATACGAGCAGTACTTC. This codes for CASGFGPDKYEQYF.

The genes are TRBV30 and TRBJ1-2; perhaps TRBD1 as D (5 bases). Germline V gene data show CDR1 as GTSNPN and CDR2 as SVGIG (reference sequence). Trimming stripped 4 bases from V and 1 base from J, with 10 bases between. The CDR3 extends over 13 amino acids. The CDR3 reads CAWTLDSNYGYTF. The CDR3 DNA is TGTGCCTGGACACTCGACAGTAACTATGGCTACACCTTC.

This chain uses TRBV5-4 with TRBJ1-4; tentative D call: TRBD1 (6 bases). V gave up 2 bases and J gave up 5 bases, with 13 bases separating them. The V gene's germline CDR1 is SGHNT and CDR2 YYREEE (reference sequence). CDR3 size: 15 residues. CDR3 region: CASSFGGQGNEKLFF. The CDR3 bases are TGTGCCAGCAGCTTCGGGGGGCAGGGGAATGAAAAACTGTTTTTT.

The chain is built from TRBV6-5 and TRBJ2-2, with D perhaps TRBD2 (6 bases). V was shortened by 2 bases and J by 7 bases, with 14 bases between the two germline ends. Looked up from germline, CDR1 is MNHEY and CDR2 is SVGAGI. This CDR3 has 15 amino acids. In DNA, the CDR3 is TGTGCCAGCAGTTACGGTCCGGGGGATAACGGGGAGCTGTTTTTT. It yields the protein CASSYGPGDNGELFF.